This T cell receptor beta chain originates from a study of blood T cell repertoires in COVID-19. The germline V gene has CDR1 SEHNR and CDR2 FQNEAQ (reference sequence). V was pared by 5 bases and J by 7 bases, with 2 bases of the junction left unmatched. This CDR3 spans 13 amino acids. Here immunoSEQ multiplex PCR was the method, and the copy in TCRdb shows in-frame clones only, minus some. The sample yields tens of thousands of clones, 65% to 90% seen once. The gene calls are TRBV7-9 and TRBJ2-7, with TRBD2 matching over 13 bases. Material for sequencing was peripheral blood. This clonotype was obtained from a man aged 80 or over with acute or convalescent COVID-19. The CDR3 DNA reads TGTGCCAGCAGCGGGGGACTAGCGGGAGAGCAGTACTTC. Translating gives CASSGGLAGEQYF.